The T cell receptor (beta chain) under discussion was sequenced for a study of Graves' ophthalmopathy and Graves' hyperthyroidism. This clonotype appeared a single time. Its antigen remains unknown. This sequence may be a read error, since a much larger clone differs from it by one base. Study observations and caveats: Using a 13-signature model, the authors split ophthalmopathy from stable hyperthyroidism, with 85% to 90% sensitivity and 75% to 82% specificity.

Beta-chain TCR CDR3 regions were amplified from RNA transcripts. HTBI primers were used in a first-round RT-PCR, which preceded a second-round multiplex PCR. TCRdb passed the multiplex PCR reads through MiXCR, listing each CDR3 protein once. The sample lists about 740,000 distinct CDR3 sequences; around 40% were seen once. The sequencing input was peripheral blood. The sequence came from an adult man with Graves' ophthalmopathy.

The CDR3 spells CAGRSALAEQETQYF. Written as DNA, the CDR3 is TGTGCCGGTAGATCGGCACTAGCGGAACAAGAGACCCAGTACTTC. This rearrangement joins TRBV19 to TRBJ2-5; 8 nucleotides align to TRBD2. Germline CDR1 is LNHDA and CDR2 is SQIVND (reference sequence). The CDR3 has 15 residues. Variable domain in full (rest from reference TRBV19 and TRBJ2-5): DGGITQSPKYLFRKEGQNVTLSCEQNLNHDAMYWYRQDPGQGLRLIYYSQIVNDFQKGDIAEGYSVSREKKESFPLTVTSAQKNPTAFYLCAGRSALAEQETQYFGPGTRLLVL.